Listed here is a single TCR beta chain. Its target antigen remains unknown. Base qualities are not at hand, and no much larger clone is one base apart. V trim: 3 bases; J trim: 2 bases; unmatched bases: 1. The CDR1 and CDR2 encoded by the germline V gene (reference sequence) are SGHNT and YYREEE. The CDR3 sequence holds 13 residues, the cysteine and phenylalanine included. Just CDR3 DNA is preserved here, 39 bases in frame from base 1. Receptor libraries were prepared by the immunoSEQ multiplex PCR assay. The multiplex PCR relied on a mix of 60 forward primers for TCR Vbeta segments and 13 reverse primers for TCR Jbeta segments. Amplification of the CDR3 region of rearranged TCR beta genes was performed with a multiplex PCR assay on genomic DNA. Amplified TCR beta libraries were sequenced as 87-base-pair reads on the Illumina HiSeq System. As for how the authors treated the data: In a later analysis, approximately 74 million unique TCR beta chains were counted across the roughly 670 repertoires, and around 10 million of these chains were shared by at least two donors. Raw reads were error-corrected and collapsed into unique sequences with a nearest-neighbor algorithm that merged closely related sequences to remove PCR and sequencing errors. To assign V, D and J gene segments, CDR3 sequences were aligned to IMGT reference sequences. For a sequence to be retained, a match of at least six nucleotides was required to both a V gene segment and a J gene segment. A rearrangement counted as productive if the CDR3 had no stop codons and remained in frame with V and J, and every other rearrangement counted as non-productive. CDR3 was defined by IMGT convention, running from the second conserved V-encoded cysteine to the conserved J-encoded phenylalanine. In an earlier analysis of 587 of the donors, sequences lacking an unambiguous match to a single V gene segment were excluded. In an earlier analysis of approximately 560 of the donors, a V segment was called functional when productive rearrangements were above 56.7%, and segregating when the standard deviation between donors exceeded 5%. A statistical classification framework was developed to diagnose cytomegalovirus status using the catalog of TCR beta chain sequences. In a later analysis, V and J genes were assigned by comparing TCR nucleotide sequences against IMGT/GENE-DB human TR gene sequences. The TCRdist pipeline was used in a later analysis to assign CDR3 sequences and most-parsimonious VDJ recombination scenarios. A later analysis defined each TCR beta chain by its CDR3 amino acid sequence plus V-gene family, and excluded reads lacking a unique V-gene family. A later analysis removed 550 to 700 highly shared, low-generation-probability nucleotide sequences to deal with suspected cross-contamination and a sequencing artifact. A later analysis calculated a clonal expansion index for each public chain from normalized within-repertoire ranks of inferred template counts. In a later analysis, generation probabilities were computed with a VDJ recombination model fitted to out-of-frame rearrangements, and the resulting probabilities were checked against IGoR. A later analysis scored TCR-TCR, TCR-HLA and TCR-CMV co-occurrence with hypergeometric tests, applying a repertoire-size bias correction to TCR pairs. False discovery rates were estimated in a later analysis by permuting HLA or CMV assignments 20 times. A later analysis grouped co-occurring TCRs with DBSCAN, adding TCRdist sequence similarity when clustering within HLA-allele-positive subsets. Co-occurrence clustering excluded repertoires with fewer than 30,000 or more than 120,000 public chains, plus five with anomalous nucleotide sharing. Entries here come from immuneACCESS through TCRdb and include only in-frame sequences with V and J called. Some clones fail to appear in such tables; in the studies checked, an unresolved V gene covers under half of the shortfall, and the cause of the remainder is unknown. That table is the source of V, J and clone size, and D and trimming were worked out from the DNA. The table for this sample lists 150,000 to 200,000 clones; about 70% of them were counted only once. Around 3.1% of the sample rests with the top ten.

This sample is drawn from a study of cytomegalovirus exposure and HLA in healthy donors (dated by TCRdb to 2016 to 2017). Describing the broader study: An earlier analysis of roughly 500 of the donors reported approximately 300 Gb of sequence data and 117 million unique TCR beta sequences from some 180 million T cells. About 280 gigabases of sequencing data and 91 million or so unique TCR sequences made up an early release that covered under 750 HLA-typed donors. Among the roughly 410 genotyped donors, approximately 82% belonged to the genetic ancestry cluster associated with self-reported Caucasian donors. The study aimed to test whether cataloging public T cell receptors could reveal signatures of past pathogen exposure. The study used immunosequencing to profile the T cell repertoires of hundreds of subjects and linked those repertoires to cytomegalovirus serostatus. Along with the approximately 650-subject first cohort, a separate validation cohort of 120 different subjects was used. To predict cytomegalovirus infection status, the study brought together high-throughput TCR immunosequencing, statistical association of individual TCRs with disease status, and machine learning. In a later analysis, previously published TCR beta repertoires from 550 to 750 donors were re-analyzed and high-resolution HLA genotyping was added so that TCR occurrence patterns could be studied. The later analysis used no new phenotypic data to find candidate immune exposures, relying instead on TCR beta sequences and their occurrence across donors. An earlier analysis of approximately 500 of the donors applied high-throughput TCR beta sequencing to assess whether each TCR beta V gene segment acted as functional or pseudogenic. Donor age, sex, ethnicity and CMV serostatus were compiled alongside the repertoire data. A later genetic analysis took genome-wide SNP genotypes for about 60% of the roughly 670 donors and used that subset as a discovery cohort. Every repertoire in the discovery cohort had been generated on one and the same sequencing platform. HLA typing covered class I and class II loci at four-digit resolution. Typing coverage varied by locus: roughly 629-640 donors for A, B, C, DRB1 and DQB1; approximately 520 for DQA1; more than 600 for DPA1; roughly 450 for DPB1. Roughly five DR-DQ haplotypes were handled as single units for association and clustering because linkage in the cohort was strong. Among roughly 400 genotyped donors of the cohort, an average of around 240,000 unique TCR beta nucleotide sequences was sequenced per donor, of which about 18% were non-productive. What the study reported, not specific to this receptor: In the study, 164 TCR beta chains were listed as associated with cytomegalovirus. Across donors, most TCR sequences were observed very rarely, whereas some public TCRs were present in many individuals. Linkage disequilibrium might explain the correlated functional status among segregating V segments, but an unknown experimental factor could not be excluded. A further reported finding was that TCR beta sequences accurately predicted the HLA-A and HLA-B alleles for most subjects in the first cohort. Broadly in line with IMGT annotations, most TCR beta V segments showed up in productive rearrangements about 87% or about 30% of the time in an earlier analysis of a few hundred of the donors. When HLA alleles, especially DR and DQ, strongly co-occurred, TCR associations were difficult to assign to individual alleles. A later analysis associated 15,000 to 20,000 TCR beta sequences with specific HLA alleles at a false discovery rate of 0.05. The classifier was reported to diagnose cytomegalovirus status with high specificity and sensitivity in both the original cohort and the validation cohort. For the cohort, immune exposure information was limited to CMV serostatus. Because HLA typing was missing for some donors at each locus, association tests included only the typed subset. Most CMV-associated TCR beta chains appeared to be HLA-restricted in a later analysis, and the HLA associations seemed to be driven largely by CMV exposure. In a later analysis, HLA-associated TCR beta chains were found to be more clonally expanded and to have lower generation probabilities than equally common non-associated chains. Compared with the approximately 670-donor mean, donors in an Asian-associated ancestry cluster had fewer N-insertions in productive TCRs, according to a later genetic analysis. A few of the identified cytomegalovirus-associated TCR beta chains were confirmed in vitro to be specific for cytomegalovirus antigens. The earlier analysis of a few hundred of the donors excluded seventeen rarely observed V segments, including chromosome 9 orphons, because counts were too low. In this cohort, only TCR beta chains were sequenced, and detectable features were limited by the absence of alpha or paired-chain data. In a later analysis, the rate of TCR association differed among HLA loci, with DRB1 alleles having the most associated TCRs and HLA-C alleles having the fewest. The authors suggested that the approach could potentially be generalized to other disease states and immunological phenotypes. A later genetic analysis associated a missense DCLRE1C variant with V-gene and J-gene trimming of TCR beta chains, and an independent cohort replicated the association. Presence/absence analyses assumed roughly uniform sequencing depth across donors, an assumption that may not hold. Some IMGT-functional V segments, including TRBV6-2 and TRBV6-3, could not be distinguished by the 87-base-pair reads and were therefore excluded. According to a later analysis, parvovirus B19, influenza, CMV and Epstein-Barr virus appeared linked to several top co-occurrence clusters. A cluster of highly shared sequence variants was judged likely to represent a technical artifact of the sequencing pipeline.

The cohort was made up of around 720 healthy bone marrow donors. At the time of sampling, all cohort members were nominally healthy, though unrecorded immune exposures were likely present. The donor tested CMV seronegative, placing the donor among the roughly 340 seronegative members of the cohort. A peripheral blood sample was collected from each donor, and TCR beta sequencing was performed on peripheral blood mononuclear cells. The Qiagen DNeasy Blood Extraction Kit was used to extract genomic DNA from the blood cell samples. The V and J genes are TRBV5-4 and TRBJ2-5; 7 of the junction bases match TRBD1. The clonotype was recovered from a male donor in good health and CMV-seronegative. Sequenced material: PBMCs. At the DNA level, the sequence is TGTGCCAGCAGCTCGGGACAGCAAGAGACCCAGTACTTC. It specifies CASSSGQQETQYF.